This TCR beta chain was recorded in a study of CD8+ T cells in alopecia areata. Turning to the study itself: Tofacitinib ran 6 to 18 months, followed by 6 months off drug. Broader study findings: Normal scalp had lower clonality than lesional scalp, with alopecia totalis/universalis lesions showing this most strongly.

The CDR3 sequence is 12 residues long. The germline V gene encodes CDR1 MNHEY and CDR2 SVGAGI. V lost 4 bases, J lost 5 bases, and 9 bases lay in between. Extracted RNA was reverse transcribed into cDNA, the sequencing template. Profiled with immunoSEQ multiplex PCR; TCRdb holds only in-frame clones, not every one. The sample yields about 190,000 clones, roughly 66% seen once. Specified treatment: oral pan-JAK inhibitor, 5-10 mg twice daily. From alopecia areata patients, lesional scalp punch biopsies and peripheral blood were collected. On this clone itself: The antigen remains unidentified.

The J gene is TRBJ2-7, the V gene TRBV6-5, with D possibly matching TRBD1 (5 bases). The sample in question was CD4+ T cells sorted from blood, obtained at week 24, from a patient treated with tofacitinib. This TCR was sampled from a human donor with alopecia areata. The CDR3 DNA follows: TGTGCCAGCAGTTCCCCAGGGCACGAGCAGTACTTC. Translating it yields CASSSPGHEQYF.